The clone carrying this TCR beta chain has just a few counts. No antigen is known for it. Unmatched junction bases numbered 7, after V lost 2 bases and J lost 2 bases. The CDR3 is 18 amino acids. Germline CDR1 reads MNHEY; CDR2 reads SVGEGT. This sample was included in a study of molecular identifiers for immune sequencing clone quantification. Across the study: Sequencing covered four of five parts into which replicate RNA from approximately 20,000 or 100,000 naive CD8 cells was split. General study points: Over 97% of effector molecules, yet under 1% of naive-cell molecules, were held by clones above 20 RNA copies.

Naive CD8 libraries were made from approximately 20,000 to 1,000,000 sorted cells, and they used 10%, 30% or 50% RNA. It was with previously described methods and listed TCR primers that bulk TCR libraries were made. TCRdb recomputed calls from the PCR reads with MiXCR, one row per CDR3 protein. Of approximately 550,000 distinct CDR3 sequences listed, roughly 23% are singletons. V usage is TRBV6-2 or TRBV6-3 and J usage is TRBJ2-3; the match to TRBD2 covers 13 bases. Sequenced input: naive CD8+ T cells from blood, with Jurkat cell RNA spiked in. Documented subset: FACS-sorted CD8+CD4-CCR7+CD45RA+ naive T cells. This clonotype was obtained from a human donor in good health. Some libraries in this study had Jurkat cell RNA spiked in. The CDR3 DNA sequence: TGTGCCAGCAGTTACGAACTAGCGGGGGGGCTTAACACAGATACGCAGTATTTT. This sequence encodes CASSYELAGGLNTDTQYF.